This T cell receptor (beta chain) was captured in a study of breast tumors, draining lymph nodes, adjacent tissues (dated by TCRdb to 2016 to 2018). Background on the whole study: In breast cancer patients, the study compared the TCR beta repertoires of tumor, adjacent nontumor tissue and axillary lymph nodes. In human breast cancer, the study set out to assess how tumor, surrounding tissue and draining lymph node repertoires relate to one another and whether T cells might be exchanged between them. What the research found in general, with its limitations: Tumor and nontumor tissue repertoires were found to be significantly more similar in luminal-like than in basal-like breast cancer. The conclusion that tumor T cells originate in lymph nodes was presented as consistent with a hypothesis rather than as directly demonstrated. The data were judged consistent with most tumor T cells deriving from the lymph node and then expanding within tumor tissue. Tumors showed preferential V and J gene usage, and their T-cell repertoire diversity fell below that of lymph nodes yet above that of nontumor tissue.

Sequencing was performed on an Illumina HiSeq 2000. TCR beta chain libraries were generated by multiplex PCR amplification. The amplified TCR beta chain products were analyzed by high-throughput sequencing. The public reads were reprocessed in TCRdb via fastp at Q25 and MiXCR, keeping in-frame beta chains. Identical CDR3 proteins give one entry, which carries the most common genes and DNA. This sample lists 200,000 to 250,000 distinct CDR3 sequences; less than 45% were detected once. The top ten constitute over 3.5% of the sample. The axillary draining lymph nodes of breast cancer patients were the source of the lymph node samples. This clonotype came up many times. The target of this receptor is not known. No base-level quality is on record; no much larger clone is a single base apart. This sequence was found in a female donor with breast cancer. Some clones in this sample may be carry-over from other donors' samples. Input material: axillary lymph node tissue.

The nucleotide sequence reads as follows: TGTGCCAGCAGCCCGCCGACTAGCGGGAGGATCACCGGGGAGCTGTTTTTT. It translates to CASSPPTSGRITGELFF. The V and J segments used are TRBV6-6 and TRBJ2-2, with 13 central nucleotides matching TRBD2. CDR1 MNHNY and CDR2 SVGAGI are derived from the germline V gene (reference sequence). The CDR3 numbers 17 residues from cysteine through phenylalanine. The read is trimmed to its CDR3 DNA, 51 bases read in frame from base 1. V is trimmed back by 6 bases and J by 4 bases, and the junction contains 8 bases that no gene match accounts for.